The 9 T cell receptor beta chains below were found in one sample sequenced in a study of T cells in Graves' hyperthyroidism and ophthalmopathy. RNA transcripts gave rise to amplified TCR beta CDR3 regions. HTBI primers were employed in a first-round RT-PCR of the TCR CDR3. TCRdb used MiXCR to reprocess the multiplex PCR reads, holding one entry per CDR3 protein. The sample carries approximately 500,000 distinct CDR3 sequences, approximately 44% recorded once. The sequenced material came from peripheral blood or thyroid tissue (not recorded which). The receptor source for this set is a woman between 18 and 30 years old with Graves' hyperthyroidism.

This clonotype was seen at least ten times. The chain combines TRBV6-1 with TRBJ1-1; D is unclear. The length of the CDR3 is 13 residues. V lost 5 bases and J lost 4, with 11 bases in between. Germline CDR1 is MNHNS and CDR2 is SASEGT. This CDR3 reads CASSIRTSTEAFF. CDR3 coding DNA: TGTGCCAGCAGTATCCGGACGAGCACTGAAGCTTTCTTT.

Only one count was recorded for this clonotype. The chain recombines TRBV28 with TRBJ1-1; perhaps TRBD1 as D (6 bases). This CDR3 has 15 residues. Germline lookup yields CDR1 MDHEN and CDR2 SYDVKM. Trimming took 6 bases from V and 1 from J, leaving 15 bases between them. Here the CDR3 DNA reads TGTGCCAGCAGCGTGAGGGACACTAAGAACACTGAAGCTTTCTTT. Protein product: CASSVRDTKNTEAFF.

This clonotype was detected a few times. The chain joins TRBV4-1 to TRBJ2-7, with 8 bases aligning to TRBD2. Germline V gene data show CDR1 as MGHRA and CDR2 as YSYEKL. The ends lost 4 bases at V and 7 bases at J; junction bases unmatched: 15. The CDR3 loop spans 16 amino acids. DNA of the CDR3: TGCGCCAGCAGCCGCCCGACTAGCGACAGGAGGAGGGAGCAGTACTTC. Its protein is CASSRPTSDRRREQYF.

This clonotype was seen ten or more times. DNA of the CDR3: TGTGCCAGCAGCCCTTTTCAGGGTTTTCTGGAGACCCAGTACTTC. It yields the protein CASSPFQGFLETQYF. The V gene is TRBV7-2, the J gene TRBJ2-5, with D possibly TRBD1 on 5 matching bases. Germline loops: CDR1 SGHTA, CDR2 FQGNSA. This CDR3 is 15 amino acids long. V was pared by 5 bases and J by 5 bases, with 18 bases between. The full variable domain, with the rest looked up from reference TRBV7-2 and TRBJ2-5, is GAGVSQSPSNKVTEKGKDVELRCDPISGHTALYWYRQSLGQGLEFLIYFQGNSAPDKSGLPSDRFSAERTGGSVSTLTIQRTQQEDSAVYLCASSPFQGFLETQYFGPGTRLLVL.

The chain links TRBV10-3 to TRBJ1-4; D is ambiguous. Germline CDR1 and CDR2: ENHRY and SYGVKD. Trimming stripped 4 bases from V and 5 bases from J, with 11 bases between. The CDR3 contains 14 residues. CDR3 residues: CAISAPGGNEKLFF. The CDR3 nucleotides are TGTGCCATCAGTGCCCCTGGAGGGAATGAAAAACTGTTTTTT.

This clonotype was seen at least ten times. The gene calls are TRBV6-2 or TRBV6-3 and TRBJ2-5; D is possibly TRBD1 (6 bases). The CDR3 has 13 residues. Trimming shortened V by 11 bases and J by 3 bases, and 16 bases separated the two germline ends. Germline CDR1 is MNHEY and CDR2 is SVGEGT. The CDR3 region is CAASGVGEETQYF. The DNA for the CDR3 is TGTGCCGCGTCAGGGGTCGGGGAAGAGACCCAGTACTTC.

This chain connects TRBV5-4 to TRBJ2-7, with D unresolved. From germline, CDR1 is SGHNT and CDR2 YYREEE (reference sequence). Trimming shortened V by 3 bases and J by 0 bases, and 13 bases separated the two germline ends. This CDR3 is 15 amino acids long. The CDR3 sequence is CASSSKSGYSYEQYF. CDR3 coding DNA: TGTGCCAGCAGCTCGAAGTCCGGCTACTCCTACGAGCAGTACTTC. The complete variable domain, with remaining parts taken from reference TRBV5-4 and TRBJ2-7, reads ETGVTQSPTHLIKTRGQQVTLRCSSQSGHNTVSWYQQALGQGPQFIFQYYREEENGRGNFPPRFSGLQFPNYSSELNVNALELDDSALYLCASSSKSGYSYEQYFGPGTRLTVT.

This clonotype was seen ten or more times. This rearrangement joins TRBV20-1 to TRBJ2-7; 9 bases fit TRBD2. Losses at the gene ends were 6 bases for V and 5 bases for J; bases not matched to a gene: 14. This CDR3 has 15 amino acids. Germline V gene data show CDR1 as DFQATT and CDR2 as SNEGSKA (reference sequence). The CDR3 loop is CSAYRVSGSIDEQYF. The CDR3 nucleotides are TGCAGTGCCTATAGAGTTAGCGGGAGTATCGACGAGCAGTACTTC.

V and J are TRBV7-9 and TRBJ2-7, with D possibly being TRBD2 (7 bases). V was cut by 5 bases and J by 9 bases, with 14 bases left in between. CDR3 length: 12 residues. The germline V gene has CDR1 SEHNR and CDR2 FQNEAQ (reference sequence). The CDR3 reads CASSRMGGLQYF. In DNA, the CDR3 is TGTGCCAGCAGCCGAATGGGGGGGCTGCAGTACTTC. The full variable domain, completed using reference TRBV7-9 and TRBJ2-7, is DTGVSQNPRHKITKRGQNVTFRCDPISEHNRLYWYRQTLGQGPEFLTYFQNEAQLEKSRLLSDRFSAERPKGSFSTLEIQRTEQGDSAMYLCASSRMGGLQYFGPGTRLTVT.